The present TCR beta chain was sequenced within a study of T cell repertoires in cytomegalovirus infection. About the research overall: Public TCR beta signatures marked donors with CMV infection and the matching HLA.

This clonotype was observed a few times. Its antigen is not known. A much larger clone is a single base away; this may be a read error. TCRdb fed the reads into MiXCR, producing one record per CDR3 protein. The repertoire holds over 100,000 distinct CDR3 sequences, with 16% as singletons. Germline CDR1 reads SGHTA; CDR2 reads FQGNSA. The CDR3 consists of 15 residues. Study outcomes and limitations: Cumulative frequency of public TCR beta families picked out carriers of CMV plus the relevant HLA. What dominated the ex vivo response were HLA-C-restricted CMV-specific TCR beta clonotypes.

The V and J genes are TRBV7-2 and TRBJ1-1; D gene ambiguous. The clonotype comes from a human donor in good health (CMV status not recorded). Some clones in this sample may be carry-over from other donors' samples. Sequenced sample: PBMCs. The CDR3: CASSPGRARITEDFF. The CDR3 bases are TGTGCCAGCAGCCCCGGAAGAGCCCGGATTACTGAAGATTTCTTT.